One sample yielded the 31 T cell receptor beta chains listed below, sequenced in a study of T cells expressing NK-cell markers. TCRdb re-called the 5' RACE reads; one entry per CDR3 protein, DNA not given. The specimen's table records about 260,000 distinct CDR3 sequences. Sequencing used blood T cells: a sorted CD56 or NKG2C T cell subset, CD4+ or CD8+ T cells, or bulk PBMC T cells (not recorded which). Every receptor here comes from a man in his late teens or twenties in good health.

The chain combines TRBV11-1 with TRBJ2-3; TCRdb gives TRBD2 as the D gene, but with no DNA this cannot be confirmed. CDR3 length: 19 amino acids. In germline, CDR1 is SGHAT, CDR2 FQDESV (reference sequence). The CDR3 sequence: CASSLGRLLAGTITDTQYF.

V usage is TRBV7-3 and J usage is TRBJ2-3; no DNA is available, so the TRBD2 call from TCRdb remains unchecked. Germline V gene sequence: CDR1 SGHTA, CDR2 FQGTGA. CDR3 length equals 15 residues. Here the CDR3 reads CASSRGEIGTDTQYF.

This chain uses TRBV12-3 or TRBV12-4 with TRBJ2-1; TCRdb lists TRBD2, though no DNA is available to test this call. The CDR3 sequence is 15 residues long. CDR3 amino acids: CASRSLSGTYNEQFF.

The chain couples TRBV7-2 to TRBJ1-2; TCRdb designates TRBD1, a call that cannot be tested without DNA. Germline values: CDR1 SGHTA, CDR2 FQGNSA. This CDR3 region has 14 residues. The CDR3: CASRPGQGPNGYTF.

CDR3 in amino acids: CASSSRPLSAGGGGNEQFF. The chain has TRBV27 and TRBJ2-1; TCRdb outputs TRBD1, but without DNA this stays unchecked. Germline lookup yields CDR1 MNHEY and CDR2 SMNVEV (reference sequence). This CDR3 contains 19 residues.

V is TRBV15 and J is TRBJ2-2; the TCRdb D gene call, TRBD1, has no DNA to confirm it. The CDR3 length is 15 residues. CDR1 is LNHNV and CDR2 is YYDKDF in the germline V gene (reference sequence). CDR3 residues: CATSGQGNGNPELFF.

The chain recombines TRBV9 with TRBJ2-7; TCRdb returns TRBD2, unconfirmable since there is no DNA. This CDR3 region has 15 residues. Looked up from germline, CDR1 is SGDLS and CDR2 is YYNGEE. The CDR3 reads CASSVGTSGRNEQYF.

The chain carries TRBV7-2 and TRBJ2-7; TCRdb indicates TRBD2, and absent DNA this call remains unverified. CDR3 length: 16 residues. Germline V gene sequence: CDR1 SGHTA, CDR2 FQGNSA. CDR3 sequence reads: CASSLLRLADHYEQYF.

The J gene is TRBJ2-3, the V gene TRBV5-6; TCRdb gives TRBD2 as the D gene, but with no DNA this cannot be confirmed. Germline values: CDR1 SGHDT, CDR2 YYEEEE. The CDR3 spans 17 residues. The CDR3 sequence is CASSSVTEREVGDTQYF.

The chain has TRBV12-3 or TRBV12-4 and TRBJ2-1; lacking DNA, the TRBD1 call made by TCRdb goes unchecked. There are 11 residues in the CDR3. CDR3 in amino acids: CASSFGGRPFF.

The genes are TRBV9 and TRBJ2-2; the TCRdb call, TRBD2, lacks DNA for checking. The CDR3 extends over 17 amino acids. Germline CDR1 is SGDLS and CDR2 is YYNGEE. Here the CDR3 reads CASSVGAGLAGAGELFF.

CDR3 loop: CASSQDNRNHSPLHF. The gene calls are TRBV14 and TRBJ1-6. Germline CDR1 reads SGHDN; CDR2 reads FVKESK. This CDR3 comprises 15 residues.

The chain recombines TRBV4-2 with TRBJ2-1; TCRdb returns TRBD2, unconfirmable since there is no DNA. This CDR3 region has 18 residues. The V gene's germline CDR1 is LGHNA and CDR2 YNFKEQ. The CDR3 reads CASSPGTSGRAFRNEQFF.

The CDR3: CAINIGQGVPGGTDTQYF. The chain is built from TRBV10-3 and TRBJ2-3; the TCRdb call, TRBD1, lacks DNA for checking. The CDR3 covers 18 residues. In germline, CDR1 is ENHRY, CDR2 SYGVKD.

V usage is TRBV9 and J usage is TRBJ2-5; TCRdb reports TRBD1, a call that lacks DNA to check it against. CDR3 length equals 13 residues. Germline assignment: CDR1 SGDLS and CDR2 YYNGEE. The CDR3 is CASSPDRAETQYF.

The CDR3 loop is CASSGKGTSTETQYF. The chain uses TRBV6-2 or TRBV6-3 and TRBJ2-5; no DNA is available, so the TRBD2 call from TCRdb remains unchecked. This CDR3 is 15 amino acids long. Germline V lookup: CDR1 MNHEY, CDR2 SVGEGT.

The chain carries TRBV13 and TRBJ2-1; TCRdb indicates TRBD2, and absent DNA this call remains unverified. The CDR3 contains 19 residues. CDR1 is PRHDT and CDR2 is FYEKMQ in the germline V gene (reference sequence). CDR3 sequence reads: CASSLREGLSSSTYNEQFF.

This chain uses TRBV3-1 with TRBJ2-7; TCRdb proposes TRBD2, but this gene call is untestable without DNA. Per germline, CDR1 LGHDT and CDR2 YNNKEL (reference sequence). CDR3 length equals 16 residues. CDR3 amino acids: CASSQPGLAVSYEQYF.

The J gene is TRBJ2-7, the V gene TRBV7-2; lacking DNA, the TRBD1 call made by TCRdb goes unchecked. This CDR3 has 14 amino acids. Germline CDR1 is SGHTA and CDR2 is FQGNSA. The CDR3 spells CASRTGGSSYEQYF.

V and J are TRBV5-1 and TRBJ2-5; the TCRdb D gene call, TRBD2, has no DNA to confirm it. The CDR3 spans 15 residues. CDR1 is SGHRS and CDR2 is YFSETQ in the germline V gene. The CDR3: CASSRREGKAETQYF.

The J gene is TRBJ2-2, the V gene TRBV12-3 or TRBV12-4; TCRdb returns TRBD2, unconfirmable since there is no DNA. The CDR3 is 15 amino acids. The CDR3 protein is CASSFGGGSTGELFF.

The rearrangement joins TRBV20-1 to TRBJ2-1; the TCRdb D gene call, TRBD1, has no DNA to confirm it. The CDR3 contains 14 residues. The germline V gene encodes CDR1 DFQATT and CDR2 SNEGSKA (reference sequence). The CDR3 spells CSASEGAHRYEQFF.

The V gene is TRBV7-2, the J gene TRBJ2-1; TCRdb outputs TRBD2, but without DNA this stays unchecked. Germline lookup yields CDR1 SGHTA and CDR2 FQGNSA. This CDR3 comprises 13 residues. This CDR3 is CASSRRTANEQFF.

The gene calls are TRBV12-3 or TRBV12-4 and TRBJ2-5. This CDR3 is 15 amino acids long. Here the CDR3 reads CASSFGVGRQETQYF.

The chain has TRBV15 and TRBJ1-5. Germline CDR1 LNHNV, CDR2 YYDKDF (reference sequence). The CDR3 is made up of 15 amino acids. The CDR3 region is CATSRDWTKGQPQHF.

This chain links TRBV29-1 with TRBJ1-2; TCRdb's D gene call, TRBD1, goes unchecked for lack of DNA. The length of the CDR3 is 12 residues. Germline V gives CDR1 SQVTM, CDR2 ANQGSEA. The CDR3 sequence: CSVGGRNYGYTF. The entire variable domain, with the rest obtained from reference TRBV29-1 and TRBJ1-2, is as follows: SAVISQKPSRDICQRGTSLTIQCQVDSQVTMMFWYRQQPGQSLTLIATANQGSEATYESGFVIDKFPISRPNLTFSTLTVSNMSPEDSSIYLCSVGGRNYGYTFGSGTRLTVV.

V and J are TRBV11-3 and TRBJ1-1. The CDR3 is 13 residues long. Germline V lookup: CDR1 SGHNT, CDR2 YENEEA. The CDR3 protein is CASSLEMNTEAFF.

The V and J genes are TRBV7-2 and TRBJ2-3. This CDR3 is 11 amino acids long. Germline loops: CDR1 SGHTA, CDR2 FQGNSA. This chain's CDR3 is CASSPTDTQYF.

The CDR3 sequence is CAISLGTSEGGEQFF. The J gene is TRBJ2-1, the V gene TRBV10-3; the D call from TCRdb, TRBD2, cannot be confirmed without DNA. Germline V gene sequence: CDR1 ENHRY, CDR2 SYGVKD. The CDR3 runs 15 residues.

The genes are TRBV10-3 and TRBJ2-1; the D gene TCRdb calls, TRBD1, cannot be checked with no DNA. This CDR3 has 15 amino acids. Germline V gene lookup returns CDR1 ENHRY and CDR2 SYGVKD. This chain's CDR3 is CAITTGGQGAGEQFF.

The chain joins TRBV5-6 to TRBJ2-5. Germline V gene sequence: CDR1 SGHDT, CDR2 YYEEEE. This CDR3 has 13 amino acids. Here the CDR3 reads CASSGEYQETQYF.